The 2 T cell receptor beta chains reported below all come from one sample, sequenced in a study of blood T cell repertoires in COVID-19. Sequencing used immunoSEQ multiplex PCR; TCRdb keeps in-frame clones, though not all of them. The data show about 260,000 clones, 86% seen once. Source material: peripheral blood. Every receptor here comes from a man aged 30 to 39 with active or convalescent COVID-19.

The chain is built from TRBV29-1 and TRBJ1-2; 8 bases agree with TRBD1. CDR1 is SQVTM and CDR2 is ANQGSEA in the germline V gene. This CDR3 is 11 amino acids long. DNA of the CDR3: TGCGTTGACAGGGGAAACTATGGCTACACCTTC. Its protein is CVDRGNYGYTF.

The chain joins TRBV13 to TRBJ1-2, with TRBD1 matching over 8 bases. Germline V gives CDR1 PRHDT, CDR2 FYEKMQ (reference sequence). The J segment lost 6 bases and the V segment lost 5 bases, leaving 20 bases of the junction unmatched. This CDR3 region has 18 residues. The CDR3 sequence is CASSPQDPTGEYEHGYTF. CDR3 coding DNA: TGTGCCAGCAGCCCACAAGATCCGACAGGGGAATACGAGCATGGCTACACCTTC.